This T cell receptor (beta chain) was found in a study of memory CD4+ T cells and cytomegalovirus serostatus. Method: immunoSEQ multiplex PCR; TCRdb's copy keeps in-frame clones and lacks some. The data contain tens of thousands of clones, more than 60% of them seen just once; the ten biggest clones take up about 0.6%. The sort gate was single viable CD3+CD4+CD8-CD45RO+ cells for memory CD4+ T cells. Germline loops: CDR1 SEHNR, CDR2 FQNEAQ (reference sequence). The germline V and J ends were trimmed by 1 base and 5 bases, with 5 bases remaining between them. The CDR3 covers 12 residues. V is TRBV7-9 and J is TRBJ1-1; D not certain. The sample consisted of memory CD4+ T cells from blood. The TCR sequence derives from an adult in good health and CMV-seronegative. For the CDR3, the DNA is TGTGCCAGCAGCTTAGAGTGGACTGAAGCTTTCTTT. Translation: CASSLEWTEAFF.